This T cell receptor (beta chain) was recovered during a study of radiotherapy plus CTLA-4 blockade in lung cancer. At the level of the study: Objective responses were documented in around a sixth of patients, with disease control in roughly 34%.

Assay: immunoSEQ multiplex PCR; the TCRdb copy retains only in-frame clones and omits some. Of 60,000 to 85,000 clones listed, more than 85% were seen once; the top ten hold 0.87%. The specimen was peripheral blood, collected from a patient treated with radiotherapy plus ipilimumab. This TCR was recovered from a human donor with non-small cell lung cancer who had stable disease on radiotherapy plus ipilimumab.

CDR3 sequence (DNA): TGTGCCAGCAGTGAAACGCAGGTACCCTCCTACGAGCAGTACTTC. Translated, it gives CASSETQVPSYEQYF. This chain uses TRBV25-1 with TRBJ2-7; D call uncertain. CDR1 and CDR2 (germline): MGHDK, SYGVNS. Trimming cost V 2 bases and J 0 bases, with 11 bases left between them. The CDR3 length is 15 residues.